Listed below are T cell receptor beta chains from one sample, sequenced in a study of cytomegalovirus exposure and HLA in healthy donors. The data were produced by immunoSEQ multiplex PCR, yet TCRdb's version contains in-frame clones alone and is incomplete. Among around 130,000 clones listed, around 85% were seen once. Sample: PBMCs. The source of these receptors is a man aged 25-40 years in good health and CMV-seronegative. The CDR3 runs from the conserved cysteine through the conserved F or W. A D gene is named only where the DNA matches it firmly. Size is omitted from some rows. Given values are once, few, many or a class for expanded clones.

CDR3 length,clone size,D gene,V gene,J gene,CDR3 DNA,CDR3 protein
15,few,NA,TRBV5-1,TRBJ2-7,TGCGCCAGCAGCCCCGTGGGGCACCATTCCTACGAGCAGTACTTC,CASSPVGHHSYEQYF
13,once,NA,TRBV18,TRBJ1-1,TGTGCCAGCTCCCTACAGGGGAACACTGAAGCTTTCTTT,CASSLQGNTEAFF
15,NA,TRBD1,TRBV29-1,TRBJ1-1,TGCAGCGTTGAACAGGGGGTGTTTGGGGGGACTGAAGCTTTCTTT,CSVEQGVFGGTEAFF
15,NA,TRBD1,TRBV28,TRBJ1-1,TGTGCCAGCAGCCCAACAGGGGTGTGGGGCACTGAAGCTTTCTTT,CASSPTGVWGTEAFF
15,NA,TRBD1,TRBV9,TRBJ1-3,TGTGCCAGCAGCATGGGGACAGGAGGTGGAAACACCATATATTTT,CASSMGTGGGNTIYF
16,NA,TRBD1,TRBV29-1,TRBJ2-2,TGCAGCGTCGAAAACACAGGGGGCCCGAACACCGGGGAGCTGTTTTTT,CSVENTGGPNTGELFF
17,NA,NA,TRBV4-3,TRBJ2-2,TGCGCCAGCAGCCACCGCCCCCGAGGGGAGGACACCGGGGAGCTGTTTTTT,CASSHRPRGEDTGELFF
14,NA,TRBD1,TRBV28,TRBJ2-3,TGTGCCAGCAGAAGGACAGGGGGCACAGATACGCAGTATTTT,CASRRTGGTDTQYF
15,NA,TRBD1,TRBV2,TRBJ2-5,TGTGCCAGCAGTCTACAGGGGAAGGTAGCAAAGACCCAGTACTTC,CASSLQGKVAKTQYF
12,NA,TRBD1,TRBV5-6,TRBJ1-1,TGTGCCAGCGGACATACAGGGGGCAGGACTTTCTTT,CASGHTGGRTFF
15,NA,TRBD2,TRBV7-2,TRBJ2-7,TGTGCCAGCAGCCCGACTCGGGGGGGGGCATACGAGCAGTACTTC,CASSPTRGGAYEQYF
15,NA,NA,TRBV5-6,TRBJ1-2,TGTGCCAGCAGCTTCGGACTCAAACCAAGCTATGGCCACACCTTC,CASSFGLKPSYGHTF
18,NA,NA,TRBV7-8,TRBJ1-1,TGTGCCAGCAGTTTACGCACAGGGAGAAGGGAGATGAACACTGAAGCTTTCTTT,CASSLRTGRREMNTEAFF
17,NA,TRBD2,TRBV5-1,TRBJ2-3,TGCGCCAGCAGCCGGGGGACTAGCGGCCTTAGCACAGATACGCAGTATTTT,CASSRGTSGLSTDTQYF
16,once,TRBD1,TRBV10-1,TRBJ1-1,TGCGCCAGCAGTGAAGACAGGGAAGGGAGGAACACTGAAGCTTTCTTT,CASSEDREGRNTEAFF
13,NA,TRBD1,TRBV2,TRBJ2-7,TGTGCCAGCAGAGAGGGGGCTTGGGACGAGCAGTACTTC,CASREGAWDEQYF
14,NA,NA,TRBV5-5,TRBJ2-7,TGTGCCAGCAGCTTGGTGGGGGGCTCCTACGAGCAGTACTTC,CASSLVGGSYEQYF
14,NA,NA,TRBV19,TRBJ2-2,TGTGCCAGTAGTATAACAGGGACCCACGGGGAGCTGTTTTTT,CASSITGTHGELFF
17,NA,TRBD2,TRBV7-9,TRBJ2-1,TGTGCCAGCAGCTTACATTCTAGCGGGGGACTTTACAATGAGCAGTTCTTC,CASSLHSSGGLYNEQFF
14,NA,NA,TRBV12-2,TRBJ1-5,TGTGCAAGTCGGACAGGGGGCAGCAATCAGCCCCAGCATTTT,CASRTGGSNQPQHF
15,NA,TRBD1,TRBV5-8,TRBJ2-3,TGTGCCAGCAGCACCCGACAGGGGTGGGCAGATACGCAGTATTTT,CASSTRQGWADTQYF
14,NA,NA,TRBV27,TRBJ1-2,TGTGCCAGCAGTCCGGGGACCTGGCGGGGCGGCTACACCTTC,CASSPGTWRGGYTF
14,once,TRBD1,TRBV19,TRBJ1-1,TGTGCCAGTAGTATAAGGGACAGGGGTACTGAAGCTTTCTTT,CASSIRDRGTEAFF
12,NA,NA,TRBV9,TRBJ2-7,TGTGCCAGCAGCGGACCAGGGCCCGAGCAGTACTTC,CASSGPGPEQYF
13,NA,NA,TRBV7-9,TRBJ2-5,TGTGCCAGCAGCTGGGGACTGGGAGAGACCCAGTACTTC,CASSWGLGETQYF
14,NA,TRBD1,TRBV28,TRBJ2-5,TGTGCCAGCAGTTTTCCAGGGGGCGCGAAGACCCAGTACTTC,CASSFPGGAKTQYF
14,NA,TRBD1,TRBV9,TRBJ2-7,TGTGCCAGCAGCGTAGGTGGGGACAGATACGAGCAGTACTTC,CASSVGGDRYEQYF
17,NA,TRBD2,TRBV10-2,TRBJ2-3,TGCGCCAGCAGTGGGCCGACTAGCGGGGGGGCCTCAGATACGCAGTATTTT,CASSGPTSGGASDTQYF
12,NA,TRBD1,TRBV10-3,TRBJ2-5,TGTGCCACCCAAGACAGGGTCGAGACCCAGTACTTC,CATQDRVETQYF
15,NA,TRBD1,TRBV4-1,TRBJ2-3,TGCGCCAGCAGTAGGGACAGGGGCACCACAGATACGCAGTATTTT,CASSRDRGTTDTQYF
13,NA,NA,TRBV9,TRBJ2-7,TGTGCCAGCAGCTCCGAGAGGAGCTACGAGCAGTACTTC,CASSSERSYEQYF
15,NA,NA,TRBV5-1,TRBJ2-5,TGCGCCAGCAGCTTGGGCCCACTAGCTCAAGAGACCCAGTACTTC,CASSLGPLAQETQYF
16,NA,NA,TRBV6-1,TRBJ2-1,TGTGCCAGCAGTGAAGGTCAGGGCAGCTCCTACAATGAGCAGTTCTTC,CASSEGQGSSYNEQFF
12,NA,NA,TRBV6-1,TRBJ1-1,TGTGCCAGCAGCCCACCAGGAAATGAAGCTTTCTTT,CASSPPGNEAFF
14,NA,TRBD1,TRBV30,TRBJ1-5,TGTGCCTGGAGTGCAGGGGGCGGGAATCAGCCCCAGCATTTT,CAWSAGGGNQPQHF
14,NA,NA,TRBV29-1,TRBJ2-1,TGCAGCGTTGAAGAACAGGGAACATACAATGAGCAGTTCTTC,CSVEEQGTYNEQFF